This T cell receptor beta chain was identified during a study of T cell responses to AZD1222 COVID-19 vaccine. TCRdb's copy holds only in-frame clones and misses some; the assay was immunoSEQ multiplex PCR. The profile shows roughly 100,000 clones, 84% of them singletons. V lost 0 bases to trimming and J lost 4 bases, with 9 bases between them. The CDR3 runs to 14 residues. CDR1 and CDR2 from the germline V gene are SNHLY and FYNNEI. This receptor was obtained from an adult in good health. The V and J genes are TRBV2 and TRBJ1-1; D ambiguous. Sequences were derived from peripheral blood, sampled on day 0 of AZD1222 vaccination. CDR3 in DNA: TGTGCCAGCAGTGAAGCGTATGTGAGCACTGAAGCTTTCTTT. It codes for CASSEAYVSTEAFF.